This record concerns one T cell receptor (beta chain) sequence. The cohort comprised adults aged about 18 to 100 years residing in about two dozen US areas. The sample originates from a study of blood T cell repertoires in COVID-19. Study as a whole: PBMCs, B-cell-depleted T cells, or T cells provided the cDNA or gDNA that made up the material.

CDR3 length: 15 residues. Trimming took off 4 bases at V and 4 bases at J, with 17 bases between the two ends. CDR1 is LGHDT, CDR2 YNNKEL, per germline (reference sequence). TCRdb keeps only in-frame clones here, not all; method: immunoSEQ multiplex PCR. The table includes roughly 400,000 clones, roughly 88% detected once. The clonotype originates from a man aged 18 to 30 who had recovered from COVID-19. Sequenced input: PBMCs or T cells enriched from blood (not recorded which). V usage is TRBV3-1 (or the pseudogene TRBV3-2) and J usage is TRBJ2-7, with a possible D match to TRBD2 (6 bases). CDR3 amino acids: CASSPGGTLPYEQYF. The CDR3 DNA reads TGTGCCAGCAGCCCTGGAGGGACCCTACCGTACGAGCAGTACTTC.